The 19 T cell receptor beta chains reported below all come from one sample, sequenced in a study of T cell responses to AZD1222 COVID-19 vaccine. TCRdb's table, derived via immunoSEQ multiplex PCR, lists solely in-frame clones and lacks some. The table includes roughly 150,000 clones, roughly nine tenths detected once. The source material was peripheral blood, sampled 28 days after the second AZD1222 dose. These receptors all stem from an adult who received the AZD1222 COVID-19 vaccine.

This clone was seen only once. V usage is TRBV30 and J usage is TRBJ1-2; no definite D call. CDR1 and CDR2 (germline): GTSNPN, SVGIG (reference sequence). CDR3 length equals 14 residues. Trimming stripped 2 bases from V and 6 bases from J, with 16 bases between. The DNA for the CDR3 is TGTGCCTGGAGTATGGCGGGGAATGTTCATGGCTACACCTTC. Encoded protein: CAWSMAGNVHGYTF.

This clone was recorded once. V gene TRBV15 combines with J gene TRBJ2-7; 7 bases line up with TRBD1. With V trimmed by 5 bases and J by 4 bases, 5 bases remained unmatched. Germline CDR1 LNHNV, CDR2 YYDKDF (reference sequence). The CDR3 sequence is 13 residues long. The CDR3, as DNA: TGTGCCACCAGCCGGACAGGTCGATACGAGCAGTACTTC. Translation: CATSRTGRYEQYF.

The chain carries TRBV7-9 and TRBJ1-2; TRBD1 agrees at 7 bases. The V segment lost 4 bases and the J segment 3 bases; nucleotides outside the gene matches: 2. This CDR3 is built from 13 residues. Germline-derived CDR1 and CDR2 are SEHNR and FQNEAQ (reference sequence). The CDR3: CASSSGQYYGYTF. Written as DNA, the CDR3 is TGTGCCAGCAGCTCGGGACAGTACTATGGCTACACCTTC.

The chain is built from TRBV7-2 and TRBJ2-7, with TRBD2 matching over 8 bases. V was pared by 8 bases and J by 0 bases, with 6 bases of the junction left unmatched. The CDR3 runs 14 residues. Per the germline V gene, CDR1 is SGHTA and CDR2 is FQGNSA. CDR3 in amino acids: CASEKSGGSYEQYF. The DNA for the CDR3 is TGTGCCAGCGAGAAAAGCGGGGGCTCCTACGAGCAGTACTTC.

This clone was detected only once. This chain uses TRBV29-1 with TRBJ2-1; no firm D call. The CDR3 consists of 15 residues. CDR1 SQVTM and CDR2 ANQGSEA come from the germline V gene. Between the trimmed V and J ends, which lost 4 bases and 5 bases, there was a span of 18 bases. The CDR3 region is CSVGLDSAHNNEQFF. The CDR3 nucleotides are TGCAGCGTTGGATTAGACTCCGCCCACAACAATGAGCAGTTCTTC.

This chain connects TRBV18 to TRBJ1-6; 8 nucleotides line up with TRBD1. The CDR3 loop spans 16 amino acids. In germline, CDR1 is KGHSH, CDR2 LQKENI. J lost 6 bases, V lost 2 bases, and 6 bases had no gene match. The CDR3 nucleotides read TGTGCCAGCTCACCAGAAAGGACAGGGTTTAATTCACCCCTCCACTTT. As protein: CASSPERTGFNSPLHF.

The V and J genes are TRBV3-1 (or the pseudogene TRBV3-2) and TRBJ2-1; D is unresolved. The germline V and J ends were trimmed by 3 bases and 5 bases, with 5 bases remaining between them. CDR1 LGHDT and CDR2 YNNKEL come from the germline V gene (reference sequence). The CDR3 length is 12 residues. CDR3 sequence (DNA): TGTGCCAGCAGCCATGCTGACAATGAGCAGTTCTTC. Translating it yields CASSHADNEQFF.

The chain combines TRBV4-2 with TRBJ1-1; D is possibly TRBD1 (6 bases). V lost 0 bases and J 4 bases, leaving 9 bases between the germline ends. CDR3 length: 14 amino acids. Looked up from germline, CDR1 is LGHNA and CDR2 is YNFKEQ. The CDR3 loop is CASSQDRGSTEAFF. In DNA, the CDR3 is TGTGCCAGCAGCCAAGATAGGGGGAGCACTGAAGCTTTCTTT.

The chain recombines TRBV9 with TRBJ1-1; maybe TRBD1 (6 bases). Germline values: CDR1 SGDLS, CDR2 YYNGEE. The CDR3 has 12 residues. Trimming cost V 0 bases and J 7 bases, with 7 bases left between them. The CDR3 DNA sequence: TGTGCCAGCAGCGTAGGGGACATTGAAGCTTTCTTT. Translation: CASSVGDIEAFF.

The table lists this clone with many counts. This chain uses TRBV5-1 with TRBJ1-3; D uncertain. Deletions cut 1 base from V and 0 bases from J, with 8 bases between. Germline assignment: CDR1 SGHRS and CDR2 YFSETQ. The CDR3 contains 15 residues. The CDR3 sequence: CASSLMSFSGNTIYF. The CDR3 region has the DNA TGCGCCAGCAGCTTGATGAGCTTCTCTGGAAACACCATATATTTT.

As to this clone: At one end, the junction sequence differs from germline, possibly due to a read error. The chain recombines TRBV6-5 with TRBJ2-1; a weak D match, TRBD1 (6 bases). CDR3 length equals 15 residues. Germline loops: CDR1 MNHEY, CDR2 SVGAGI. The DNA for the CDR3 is TGTACCAGCAGTTCCGACAGGCTCAGAGGAGAAGGGCAGTTCTTC. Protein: CTSSSDRLRGEGQFF.

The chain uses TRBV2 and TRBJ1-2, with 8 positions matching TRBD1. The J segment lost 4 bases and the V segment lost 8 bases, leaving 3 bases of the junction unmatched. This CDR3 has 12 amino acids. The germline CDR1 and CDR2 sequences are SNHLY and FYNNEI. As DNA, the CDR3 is TGTGCCAGCGCAGGGGGCAGCTATGGCTACACCTTC. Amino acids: CASAGGSYGYTF.

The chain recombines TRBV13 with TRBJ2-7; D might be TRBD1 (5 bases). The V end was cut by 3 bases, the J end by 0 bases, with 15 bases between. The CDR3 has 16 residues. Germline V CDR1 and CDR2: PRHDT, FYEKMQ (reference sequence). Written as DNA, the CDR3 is TGTGCCAGCAGCTTTTCGATGTCTGACAGCTCCTACGAGCAGTACTTC. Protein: CASSFSMSDSSYEQYF.

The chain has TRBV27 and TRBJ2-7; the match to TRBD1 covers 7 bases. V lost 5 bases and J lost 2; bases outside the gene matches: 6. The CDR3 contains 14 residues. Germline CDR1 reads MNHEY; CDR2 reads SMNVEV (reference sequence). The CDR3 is CASSLRQGTYEQYF. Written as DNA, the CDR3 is TGTGCCAGCAGTCTGAGACAGGGCACCTACGAGCAGTACTTC.

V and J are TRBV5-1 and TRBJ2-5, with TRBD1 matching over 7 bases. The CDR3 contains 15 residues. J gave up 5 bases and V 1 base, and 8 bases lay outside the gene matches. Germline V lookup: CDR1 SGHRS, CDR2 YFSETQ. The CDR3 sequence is CASSLSPGGDETQYF. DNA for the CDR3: TGCGCCAGCAGCTTGAGTCCAGGGGGTGACGAGACCCAGTACTTC.

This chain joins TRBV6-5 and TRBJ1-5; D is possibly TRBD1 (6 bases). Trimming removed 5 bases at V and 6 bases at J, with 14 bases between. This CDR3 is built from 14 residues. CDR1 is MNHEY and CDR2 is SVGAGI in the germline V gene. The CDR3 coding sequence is TGTGCCAGCAGTCCCCAGGGGAGGCTTCAGCCCCAGCATTTT. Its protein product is CASSPQGRLQPQHF.

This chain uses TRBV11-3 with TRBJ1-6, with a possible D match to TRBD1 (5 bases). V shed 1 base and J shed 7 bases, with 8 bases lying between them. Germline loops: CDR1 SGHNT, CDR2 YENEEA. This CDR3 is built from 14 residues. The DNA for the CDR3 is TGTGCCAGCAGCTTAGTTAGGGGAAATTCACCCCTCCACTTT. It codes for CASSLVRGNSPLHF.

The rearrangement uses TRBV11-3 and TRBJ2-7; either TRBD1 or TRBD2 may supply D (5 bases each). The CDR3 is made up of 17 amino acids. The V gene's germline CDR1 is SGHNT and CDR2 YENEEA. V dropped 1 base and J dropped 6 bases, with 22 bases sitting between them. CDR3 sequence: CASSLVSKPGPPAEQYF. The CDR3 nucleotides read TGTGCCAGCAGCTTAGTTTCCAAGCCGGGACCCCCGGCCGAGCAGTACTTC.

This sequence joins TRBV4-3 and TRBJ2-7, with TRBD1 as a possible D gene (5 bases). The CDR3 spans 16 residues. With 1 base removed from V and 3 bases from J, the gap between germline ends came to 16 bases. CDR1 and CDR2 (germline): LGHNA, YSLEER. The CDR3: CASSQVRTIYSYEQYF. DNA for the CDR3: TGCGCCAGCAGCCAAGTAAGGACAATTTATAGCTACGAGCAGTACTTC.